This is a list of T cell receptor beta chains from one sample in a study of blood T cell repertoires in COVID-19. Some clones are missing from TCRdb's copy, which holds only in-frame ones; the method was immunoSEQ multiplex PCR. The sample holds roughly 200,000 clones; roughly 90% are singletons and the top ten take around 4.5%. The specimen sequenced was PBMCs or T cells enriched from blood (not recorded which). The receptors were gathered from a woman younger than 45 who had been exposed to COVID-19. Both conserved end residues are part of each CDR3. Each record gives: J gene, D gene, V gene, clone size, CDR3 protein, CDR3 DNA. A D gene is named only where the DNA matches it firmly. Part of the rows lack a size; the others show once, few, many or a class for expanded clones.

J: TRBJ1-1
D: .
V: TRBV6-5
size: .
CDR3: CASSYPGYMNTEAFF
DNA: TGTGCCAGCAGTTACCCGGGGTACATGAACACTGAAGCTTTCTTT

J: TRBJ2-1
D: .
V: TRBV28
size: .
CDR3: CASSLTVNEQFF
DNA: TGTGCCAGCAGCCTTACAGTCAATGAGCAGTTCTTC

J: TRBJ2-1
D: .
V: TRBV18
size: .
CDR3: CASSPAGYEGNEQFF
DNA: TGTGCCAGCTCACCAGCGGGGTATGAGGGCAATGAGCAGTTCTTC

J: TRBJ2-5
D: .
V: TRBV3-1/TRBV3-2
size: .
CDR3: CASSQAPGTRQETQYF
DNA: TGTGCCAGCAGCCAAGCCCCGGGAACTCGCCAAGAGACCCAGTACTTC

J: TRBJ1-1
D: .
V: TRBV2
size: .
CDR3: CASSGRGMNTEAFF
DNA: TGTGCCAGCAGTGGGAGGGGAATGAACACTGAAGCTTTCTTT

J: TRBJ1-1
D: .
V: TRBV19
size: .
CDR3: CASSGRTLISNMNTEAFF
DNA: TGTGCCAGTAGTGGACGGACATTAATTAGTAACATGAACACTGAAGCTTTCTTT

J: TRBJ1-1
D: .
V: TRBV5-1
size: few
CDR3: CASRRSGGPNTEAFF
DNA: TGCGCCAGCAGGCGAAGCGGGGGTCCGAACACTGAAGCTTTCTTT

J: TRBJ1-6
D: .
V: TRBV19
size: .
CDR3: CASLGLQDGSPLHF
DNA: TGTGCCAGTCTCGGTTTACAGGACGGTTCACCCCTCCACTTT

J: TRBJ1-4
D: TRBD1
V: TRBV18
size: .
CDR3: CASSPDRNEKLFF
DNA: TGTGCCAGCTCACCGGACAGGAATGAAAAACTGTTTTTT

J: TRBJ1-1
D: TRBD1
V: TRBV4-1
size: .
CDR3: CASSLGQVLMNTEAFF
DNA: TGCGCCAGCAGCCTCGGACAGGTACTCATGAACACTGAAGCTTTCTTT

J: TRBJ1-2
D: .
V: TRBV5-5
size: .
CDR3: CASSLGTANYGYTF
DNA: TGTGCCAGCAGCTTGGGGACTGCCAACTATGGCTACACCTTC

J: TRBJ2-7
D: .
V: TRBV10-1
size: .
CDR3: CASGERNLVGCEQYF
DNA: TGCGCCAGCGGGGAGCGGAACCTCGTGGGGTGCGAGCAGTACTTC

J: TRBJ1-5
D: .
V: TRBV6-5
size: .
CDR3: CASRSRPGNQPQHF
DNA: TGTGCCAGCAGGTCCCGTCCGGGGAATCAGCCCCAGCATTTT

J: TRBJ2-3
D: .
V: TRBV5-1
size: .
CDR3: CASSSSARTDTQYF
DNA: TGCGCCAGCAGCTCGAGCGCCCGCACAGATACGCAGTATTTT

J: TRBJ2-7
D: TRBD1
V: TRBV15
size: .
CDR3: CATSRDGQGTYEQYF
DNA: TGTGCCACCAGCAGGGACGGACAGGGGACCTACGAGCAGTACTTC

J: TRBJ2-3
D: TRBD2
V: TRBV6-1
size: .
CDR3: CASSDPVSGGVTDTQYF
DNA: TGTGCCAGCAGTGACCCGGTTAGCGGGGGGGTCACAGATACGCAGTATTTT

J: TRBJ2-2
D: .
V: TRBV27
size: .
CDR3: CASSWGRGELFF
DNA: TGTGCCAGCAGTTGGGGGAGGGGGGAGCTGTTTTTT

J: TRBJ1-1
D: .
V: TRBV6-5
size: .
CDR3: CASSYSSLLNTEAFF
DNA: TGTGCCAGCAGTTACTCGAGCCTCTTGAACACTGAAGCTTTCTTT

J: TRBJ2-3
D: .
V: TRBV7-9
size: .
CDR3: CASSSGADTDTQYF
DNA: TGTGCCAGCAGCTCGGGAGCGGACACAGATACGCAGTATTTT

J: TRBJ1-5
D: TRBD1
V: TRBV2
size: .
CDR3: CASSHPGQGLFFSNQPQHF
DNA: TGTGCCAGCAGTCATCCTGGACAGGGGTTATTCTTCAGCAATCAGCCCCAGCATTTT

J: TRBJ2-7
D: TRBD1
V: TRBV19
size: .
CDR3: CASSELGQTASYEQYF
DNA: TGTGCCAGTAGTGAACTGGGACAGACAGCCTCCTACGAGCAGTACTTC

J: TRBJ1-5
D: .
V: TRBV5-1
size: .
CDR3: CASSSDGQPNQPQHF
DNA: TGCGCCAGCAGCTCGGACGGACAGCCCAATCAGCCCCAGCATTTT

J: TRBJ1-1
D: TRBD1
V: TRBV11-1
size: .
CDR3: CASSLGTENTEAFF
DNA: TGTGCCAGCAGCCTAGGGACAGAGAACACTGAAGCTTTCTTT

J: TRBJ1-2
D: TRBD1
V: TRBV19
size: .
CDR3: CASSTGTGEDYGYTF
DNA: TGTGCCAGTAGTACAGGGACAGGAGAGGACTATGGCTACACCTTC

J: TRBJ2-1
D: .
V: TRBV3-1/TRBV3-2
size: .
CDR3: CASSLTDYNEQFF
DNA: TGTGCCAGCAGCCTGACAGACTACAATGAGCAGTTCTTC

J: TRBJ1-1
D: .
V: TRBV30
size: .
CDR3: CAWSKEPRAVGEAFF
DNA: TGTGCCTGGAGTAAGGAGCCGAGGGCGGTAGGGGAAGCTTTCTTT

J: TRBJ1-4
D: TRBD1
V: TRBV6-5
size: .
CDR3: CASRGQGLSEKLFF
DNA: TGTGCCAGCAGGGGACAGGGTTTAAGTGAAAAACTGTTTTTT

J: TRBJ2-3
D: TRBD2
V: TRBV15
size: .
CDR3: CATRGLEATDTQYF
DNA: TGTGCCACCAGGGGACTAGAGGCCACAGATACGCAGTATTTT

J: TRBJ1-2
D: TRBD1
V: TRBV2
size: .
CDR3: CASTRDRGVVGYTF
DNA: TGTGCCAGCACCCGGGACAGGGGCGTCGTTGGCTACACCTTC

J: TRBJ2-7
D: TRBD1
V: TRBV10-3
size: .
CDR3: CAISLDRGAYEQYF
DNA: TGTGCCATCAGTTTGGACAGGGGGGCCTACGAGCAGTACTTC

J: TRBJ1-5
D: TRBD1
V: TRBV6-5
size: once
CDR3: CASTAGGMSQPQHF
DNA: TGTGCCAGCACCGCAGGGGGCATGTCTCAGCCCCAGCATTTT

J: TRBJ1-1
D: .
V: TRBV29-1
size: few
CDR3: CSVGTGASTEAFF
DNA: TGCAGCGTGGGAACGGGAGCGAGCACTGAAGCTTTCTTT

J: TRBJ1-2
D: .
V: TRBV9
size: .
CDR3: CASSVSQREWGGYTF
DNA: TGTGCCAGCAGCGTGTCACAGAGGGAGTGGGGTGGCTACACCTTC

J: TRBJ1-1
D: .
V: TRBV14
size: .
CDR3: CASSQDASTRDNPWANTEAFF
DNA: TGTGCCAGCAGCCAAGATGCGTCAACACGGGACAACCCATGGGCGAACACTGAAGCTTTCTTT

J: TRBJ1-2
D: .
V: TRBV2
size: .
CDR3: CASIPSQAGGGYTF
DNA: TGTGCCAGCATCCCCTCCCAGGCAGGCGGGGGCTACACCTTC

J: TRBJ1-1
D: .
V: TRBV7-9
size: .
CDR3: CASSSSRGMNTEAFF
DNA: TGTGCCAGCAGCTCATCTCGGGGGATGAACACTGAAGCTTTCTTT

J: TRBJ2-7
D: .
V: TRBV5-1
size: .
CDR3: CASSLGDYEQYF
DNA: TGCGCCAGCAGCTTGGGAGATTACGAGCAGTACTTC

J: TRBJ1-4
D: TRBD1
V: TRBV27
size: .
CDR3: CASSQRTTGRKTTNEKLFF
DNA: TGTGCCAGCAGCCAGCGTACGACAGGGAGAAAGACAACTAATGAAAAACTGTTTTTT

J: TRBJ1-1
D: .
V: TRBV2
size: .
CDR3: CASSDAGRGTEAFF
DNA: TGTGCCAGCAGTGATGCCGGTCGGGGCACTGAAGCTTTCTTT

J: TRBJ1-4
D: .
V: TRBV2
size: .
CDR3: CASSGSQINEKLFF
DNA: TGTGCCAGCAGTGGGAGCCAGATTAATGAAAAACTGTTTTTT

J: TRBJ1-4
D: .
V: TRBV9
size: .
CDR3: CASSVGISGGDEKLFF
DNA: TGTGCCAGCAGCGTCGGAATATCTGGAGGGGATGAAAAACTGTTTTTT

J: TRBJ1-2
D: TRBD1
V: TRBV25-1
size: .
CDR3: CASTGTGRFYGYTF
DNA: TGTGCCAGCACCGGGACAGGGCGCTTTTATGGCTACACCTTC

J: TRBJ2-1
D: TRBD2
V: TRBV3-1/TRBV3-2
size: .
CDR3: CASSQDLTSGGAGQFF
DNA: TGTGCCAGCAGCCAAGATTTGACTAGCGGGGGGGCTGGGCAGTTCTTC

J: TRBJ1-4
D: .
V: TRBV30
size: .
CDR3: CASTREGTGATNEKLFF
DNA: TGTGCCTCAACCCGGGAGGGGACGGGAGCAACTAATGAAAAACTGTTTTTT

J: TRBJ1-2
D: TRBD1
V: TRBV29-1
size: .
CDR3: CSVGTGGDYGYTF
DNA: TGCAGCGTCGGGACAGGGGGCGACTATGGCTACACCTTC

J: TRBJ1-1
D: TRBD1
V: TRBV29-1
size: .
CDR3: CSVNQGGTEAFF
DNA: TGCAGCGTGAATCAGGGGGGCACTGAAGCTTTCTTT

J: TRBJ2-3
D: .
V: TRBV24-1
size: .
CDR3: CATSGAARGTDTQYF
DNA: TGTGCCACCAGTGGAGCGGCTCGGGGCACAGATACGCAGTATTTT

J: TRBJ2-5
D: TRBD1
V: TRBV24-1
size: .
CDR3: CATSAGGIQETQYF
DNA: TGTGCCACCAGTGCAGGGGGCATCCAAGAGACCCAGTACTTC

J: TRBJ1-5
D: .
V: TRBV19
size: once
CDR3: CASSPSINQPQHF
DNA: TGTGCCAGTAGTCCGAGCATCAATCAGCCCCAGCATTTT

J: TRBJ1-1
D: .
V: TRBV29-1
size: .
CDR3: CSVRPGTEAFF
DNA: TGCAGCGTCCGCCCGGGGACTGAAGCTTTCTTT

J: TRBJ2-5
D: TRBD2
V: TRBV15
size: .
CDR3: CATSRISGGAETQYF
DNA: TGTGCCACCAGCAGGATTAGCGGGGGGGCAGAGACCCAGTACTTC

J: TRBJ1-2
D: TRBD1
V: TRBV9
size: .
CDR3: CASSAQGAGGYTF
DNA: TGTGCCAGCAGCGCCCAGGGGGCGGGAGGCTACACCTTC

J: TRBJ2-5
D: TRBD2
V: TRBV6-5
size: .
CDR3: CASSYGGGARETQYF
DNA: TGTGCCAGCAGTTACGGCGGGGGGGCCCGAGAGACCCAGTACTTC

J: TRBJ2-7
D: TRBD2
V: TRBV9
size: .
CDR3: CASSLSGDPYEQYF
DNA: TGTGCCAGCAGCTTAAGCGGGGACCCCTACGAGCAGTACTTC

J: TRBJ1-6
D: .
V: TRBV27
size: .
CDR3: CASSLLAARNSPLHF
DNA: TGTGCCAGCAGTTTATTGGCAGCGAGGAATTCACCCCTCCACTTT

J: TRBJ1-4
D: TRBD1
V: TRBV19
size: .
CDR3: CASSSRDRGEKLFF
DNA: TGTGCCAGTAGTAGCCGGGACAGGGGTGAAAAACTGTTTTTT

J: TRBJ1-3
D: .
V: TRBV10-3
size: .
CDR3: CAISDGKNSGNTIYF
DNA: TGTGCCATCAGTGACGGGAAAAACTCTGGAAACACCATATATTTT